This T cell receptor (beta chain) stems from a study of T cell responses to AZD1222 COVID-19 vaccine. General study points: Donors skewed white British and female; clonal diversity was possibly underestimated.

The protocol was immunoSEQ multiplex PCR, while the TCRdb copy is restricted to in-frame clones and leaves out a portion. The profile covers more than 100,000 clones, with approximately 91% appearing a single time and about 1.9% taken by the ten largest. A note on this clone: Its target is unknown.

Germline V gene lookup returns CDR1 PRHDT and CDR2 FYEKMQ (reference sequence). V lost 0 bases and J lost 4, with 12 bases in between. The CDR3 is 15 amino acids. Both about-4-week and about-12-week second-dose recipients were combined. This sample comprised peripheral blood, obtained 28 days after the second AZD1222 dose. The chain uses TRBV13 and TRBJ1-2, with TRBD1 as a possible D gene (5 bases). This clonotype was sampled from an adult who received the AZD1222 COVID-19 vaccine. CDR3 amino acids: CASSLGSTRGYGYTF. CDR3 sequence (DNA): TGTGCCAGCAGCTTAGGGTCCACGAGGGGCTATGGCTACACCTTC.